This T cell receptor beta chain comes out of a study of blood T cells in healthy people across ages. Germline values: CDR1 SEHNR, CDR2 FQNEAQ (reference sequence). The ends lost 4 bases at V and 2 bases at J; junction bases unmatched: 4. CDR3 length: 15 amino acids. With a J-beta primer mix and a sample-barcoded 5' primer, a second PCR ran 7 to 11 cycles. TCRdb redid the calling of the 5' RACE reads with MiXCR, one entry per CDR3 protein. The table has around 520,000 distinct CDR3 sequences, around 27% seen once. The sample was also reused in another study, on T cells of mothers and their children. That study adds: TCR recombination output is shaped by thymic selection similarly in related and unrelated pairs.

Input material: blood. This TCR was recovered from a boy younger than 10 in good health. This chain links TRBV7-9 with TRBJ2-3; TRBD2 aligns across 9 bases. The CDR3 DNA reads TGTGCCAGCAGCTCCCGACTAGCGGACACAGATACGCAGTATTTT. Protein: CASSSRLADTDTQYF.